This T cell receptor beta chain derives from a study of shared clonotypes between healthy human individuals. The CDR3 consists of 17 residues. Germline values: CDR1 SGHTA, CDR2 FQGNSA. Between the trimmed V and J ends, which lost 0 bases and 9 bases, there was a span of 21 bases. Clones were read by immunoSEQ multiplex PCR, and TCRdb kept only the in-frame ones, dropping some. The sample shows approximately 510,000 clones, 75% to 85% of them seen only once. The sequencing sample was made of PBMCs. The chain uses TRBV7-2 and TRBJ1-5, with D possibly TRBD1 on 5 matching bases. The source of this sequence is a woman aged 40 to 55 in good health. Some clones in this sample may be carry-over from other donors' samples. The CDR3 DNA reads TGTGCCAGCAGCTTAGCGGGGGTCGGGGCTCCCCTCTCGCCCCAGCATTTT. Translation: CASSLAGVGAPLSPQHF. The variable domain in full, completed from reference TRBV7-2 and TRBJ1-5, reads GAGVSQSPSNKVTEKGKDVELRCDPISGHTALYWYRQSLGQGLEFLIYFQGNSAPDKSGLPSDRFSAERTGGSVSTLTIQRTQQEDSAVYLCASSLAGVGAPLSPQHFGDGTRLSIL.